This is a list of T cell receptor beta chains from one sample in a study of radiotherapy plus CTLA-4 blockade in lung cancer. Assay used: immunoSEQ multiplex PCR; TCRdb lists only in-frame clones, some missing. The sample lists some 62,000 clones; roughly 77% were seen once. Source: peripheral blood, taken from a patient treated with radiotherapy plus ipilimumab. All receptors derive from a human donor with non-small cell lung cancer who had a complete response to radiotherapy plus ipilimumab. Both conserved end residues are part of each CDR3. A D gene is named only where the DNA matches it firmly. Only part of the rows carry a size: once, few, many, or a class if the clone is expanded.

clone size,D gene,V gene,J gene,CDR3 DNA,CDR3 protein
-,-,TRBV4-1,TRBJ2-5,TGCGCCAGCAGCCAGGGTGGTAGCGTTGAGACCCAGTACTTC,CASSQGGSVETQYF
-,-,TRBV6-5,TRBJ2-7,TGTGCCAGCAGTCCTCAGGGGGGAATAGTGCAGTACTTC,CASSPQGGIVQYF
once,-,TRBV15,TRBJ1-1,TGTGCCACCAGCAGCGTTCAGGAGAACACTGAAGCTTTCTTT,CATSSVQENTEAFF
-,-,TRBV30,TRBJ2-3,TGTGCCTGGACATCTGGGCGGGGCCTTTTTTCTAGCACAGATACGCAGTATTTT,CAWTSGRGLFSSTDTQYF
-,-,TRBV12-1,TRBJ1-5,TGTGCCAGCAGCTTTACAGTCCTCAATAGCAATCAGCCCCAGCATTTT,CASSFTVLNSNQPQHF
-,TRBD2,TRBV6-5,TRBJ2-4,TGTGCCAGCAGCGTAGCGGGGGACGCCAAAAACATTCAGTACTTC,CASSVAGDAKNIQYF
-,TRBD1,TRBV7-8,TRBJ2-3,TGTGCCAGCAGCCCCCGGACAGGGTCCCCAGATACGCAGTATTTT,CASSPRTGSPDTQYF
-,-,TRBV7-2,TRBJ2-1,TGTGCCAGCACCAAAAGGACAGAAACCTACAATGAGCAGTTCTTC,CASTKRTETYNEQFF
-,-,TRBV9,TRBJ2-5,TGTGCCAGCAGCGTCCAACCAACAGGGTTGAGGCAAGAGACCCAGTACTTC,CASSVQPTGLRQETQYF
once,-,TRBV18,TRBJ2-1,TGTGCCAGCTCACCTACAGGGCTGGATGAGCAGTTCTTC,CASSPTGLDEQFF
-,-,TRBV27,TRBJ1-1,TGTGCCAGCAGCAACTTCAGGAACACTGAAGCTTTCTTT,CASSNFRNTEAFF
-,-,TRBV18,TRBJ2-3,TGTGCCAGCTCACCACAGGGGAACGCAGATACGCAGTATTTT,CASSPQGNADTQYF
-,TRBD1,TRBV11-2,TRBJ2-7,TGTGCCAGCAGCCCGGGACAGGGCTACGAGCAGTACTTC,CASSPGQGYEQYF
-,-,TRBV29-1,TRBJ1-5,TGCAGCGTCGCTCAGGGAGTCGGCAATCAGCCCCAGCATTTT,CSVAQGVGNQPQHF
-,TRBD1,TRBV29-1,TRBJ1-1,TGCAGCGTTGACAATCGGGACAGTTTGAGTTTGAACACTGAAGCTTTCTTT,CSVDNRDSLSLNTEAFF
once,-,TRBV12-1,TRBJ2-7,TGTGCCAGCAGCTCCCGCTCCCCCCCGGGACCCAGCTCCTACGAGCAGTACTTC,CASSSRSPPGPSSYEQYF
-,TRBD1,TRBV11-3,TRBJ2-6,TGTGCCAGCAGCATTTACCGGGACAGGGATGGTGGGGCCAACGTCCTGACTTTC,CASSIYRDRDGGANVLTF
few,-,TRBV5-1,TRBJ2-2,TGCGCCAGCCGTCCGGGACCGAACACCGGGGAGCTGTTTTTT,CASRPGPNTGELFF
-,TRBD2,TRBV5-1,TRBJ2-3,TGCGCCAGCAGCACGGGACTAGCGGGTGGTGGCACAGATACGCAGTATTTT,CASSTGLAGGGTDTQYF
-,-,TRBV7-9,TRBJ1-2,TGTGCCAGCAGCTTTTCTCAGGGCTACACCTTC,CASSFSQGYTF
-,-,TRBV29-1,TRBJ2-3,TGCAGCGAAAGGGGAGCAGGAGATACGCAGTATTTT,CSERGAGDTQYF
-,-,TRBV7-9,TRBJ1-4,TGTGCCAGCAGCCGAGACACAGGGACTAATGAAAAACTGTTTTTT,CASSRDTGTNEKLFF
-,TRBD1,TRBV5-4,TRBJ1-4,TGTGCCAGCAGCGCCCAGGGGGGGCAACGTGAAAAACTGTTTTTT,CASSAQGGQREKLFF
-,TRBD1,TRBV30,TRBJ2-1,TGTGCCTGGAGAGGACAGGGGCCCCGGGAGCAGTTCTTC,CAWRGQGPREQFF
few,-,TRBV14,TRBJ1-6,TGTGCCAGCAGCCGGGTGGGGGGCAGGTATAATTCACCCCTCCACTTT,CASSRVGGRYNSPLHF
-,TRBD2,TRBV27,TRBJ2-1,TGTGCCAGCAGTTTATCGTGGAAAACGAGTTGGGGGGGGAATGAGCAGTTCTTC,CASSLSWKTSWGGNEQFF
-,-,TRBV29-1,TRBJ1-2,TGCAGCGTTGAAGGCGGCTACACCTTC,CSVEGGYTF
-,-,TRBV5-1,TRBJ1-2,TGCGCCAGCAGCTTGTTCGGGGGGCGCGGACTGAACTATGGCTACACCTTC,CASSLFGGRGLNYGYTF
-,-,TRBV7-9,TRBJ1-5,TGTGCCAGCAGCTTAGAAACTGCCGGTGGACATCAGCCCCAGCATTTT,CASSLETAGGHQPQHF
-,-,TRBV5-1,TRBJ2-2,TGCGCCAGCAGCCGCCAGGGAGGTACGAACACCGGGGAGCTGTTTTTT,CASSRQGGTNTGELFF
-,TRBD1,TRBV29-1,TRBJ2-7,TGCAGCGCCGGACAGGGGGACGAGCAGTACTTC,CSAGQGDEQYF
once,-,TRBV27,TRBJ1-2,TGTGCCAGCAGTTTAGATGGAGGGGTCGGTGGCTACACCTTC,CASSLDGGVGGYTF
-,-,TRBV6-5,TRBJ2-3,TGTGCCAGCATGTCCGACACCCGAGGGGATACGCAGTATTTT,CASMSDTRGDTQYF
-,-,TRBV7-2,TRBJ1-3,TGTGCCAGCAGCCCCCGACAGCCTGGAAAGAACCCTGGAAACACCATATATTTT,CASSPRQPGKNPGNTIYF
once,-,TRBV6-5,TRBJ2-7,TGTGCCAGCAGTGACAGCTACGAGCAGTACTTC,CASSDSYEQYF
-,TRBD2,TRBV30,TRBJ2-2,TGTGCCTGGAGTGTTTCTAGCGGGAGGGCCATCGGGGAGCTGTTTTTT,CAWSVSSGRAIGELFF
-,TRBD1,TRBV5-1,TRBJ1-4,TGCGCCAGCAGCCAAGACAGGGAGGGGGAAAAACTGTTTTTT,CASSQDREGEKLFF
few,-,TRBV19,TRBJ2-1,TGTGCCAGTAGTATAGGCGGGCGCAATGAGCAGTTCTTC,CASSIGGRNEQFF
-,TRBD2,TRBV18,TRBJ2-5,TGTGCCAGCTCATATAGCGGGAGTGAGACCCAGTACTTC,CASSYSGSETQYF
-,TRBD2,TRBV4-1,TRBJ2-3,TGCGCCAGCAGCCAGGGACTGACTAGCGGGAGGGCCACAGATACGCAGTATTTT,CASSQGLTSGRATDTQYF
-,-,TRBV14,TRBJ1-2,TGTGCCAGCAGCCCCAATCAACAGGGAAACTATGGCTACACCTTC,CASSPNQQGNYGYTF
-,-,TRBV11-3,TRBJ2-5,TGTGCCAGCGGACATCAAGAGACCCAGTACTTC,CASGHQETQYF
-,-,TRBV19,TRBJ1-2,TGTGCCAGTAGTATTCCGACAACATATGGCTACACCTTC,CASSIPTTYGYTF
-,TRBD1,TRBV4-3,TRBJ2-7,TGCGCCAGCAGCCAAGACGTGACAGGGGGCTCGTCTGGATCTTCCTACGAGCAGTACTTC,CASSQDVTGGSSGSSYEQYF
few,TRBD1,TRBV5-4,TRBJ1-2,TGTGCCAGCAGCTTTACAGGGGAGGGCTACACCTTC,CASSFTGEGYTF
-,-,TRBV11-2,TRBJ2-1,TGTGCCAGCAGCCCCCAACCCGGGTACAATGAGCAGTTCTTC,CASSPQPGYNEQFF
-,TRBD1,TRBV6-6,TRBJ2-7,TGTGCCAGCAGTTCAGGACAGGTCTTCGTCACCCACGAGCAGTACTTC,CASSSGQVFVTHEQYF
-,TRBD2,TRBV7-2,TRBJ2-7,TGTGCCAGCAGCTTAGCGCAGAGCGGGGTCCCAACCGAGCAGTACTTC,CASSLAQSGVPTEQYF
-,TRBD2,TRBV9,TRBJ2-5,TGTGCCAGCAGCGTGCTGAGCCGGGGGGGCGGAGAGACCCAGTACTTC,CASSVLSRGGGETQYF
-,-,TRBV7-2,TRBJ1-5,TGTGCCAGCACCTTAGGAAGCAATCAGCCCCAGCATTTT,CASTLGSNQPQHF
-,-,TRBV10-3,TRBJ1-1,TGTGCCATCAGTACCGGGCCGGGGGAGAATAATGAAGCTTTCTTT,CAISTGPGENNEAFF
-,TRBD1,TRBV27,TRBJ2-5,TGTGCCAGCAGGAACCGACAGGGGTTAGAGACCCAGTACTTC,CASRNRQGLETQYF
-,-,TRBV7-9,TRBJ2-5,TGTGCCAGCAGCTTAGCACGGAGGCAGCTGCAAGAGACCCAGTACTTC,CASSLARRQLQETQYF
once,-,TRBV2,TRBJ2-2,TGTGCCAGCAGTAGGGCTAGCGCCAACACCGGGGAGCTGTTTTTT,CASSRASANTGELFF
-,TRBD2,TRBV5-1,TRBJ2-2,TGCGCCAGCAGCTCCGGACTAGCGCTGAACACCGGGGAGCTGTTTTTT,CASSSGLALNTGELFF
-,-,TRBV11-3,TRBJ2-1,TGTGCCAGCAGTCCAGCTTGGTCTGGTCGAAACGATGAGCAGTTCTTC,CASSPAWSGRNDEQFF